A selection of T cell receptor beta chains follows, all from one sample in a study of post-analysis software for immune sequencing data. Via MiXCR, TCRdb re-called the PCR reads, giving one row per CDR3 protein. The sample carries roughly 670,000 distinct CDR3 sequences, about 60% recorded once. Sequencing was performed on blood. Source of these receptors: a girl aged 2-9 years with multiple sclerosis. CDR3s include the opening cysteine and the closing phenylalanine or tryptophan. The D gene is left open where the match is weak. For some rows the clone size is stated as once, few or many, or as a class when expanded; others skip it.

CDR3nt: TGTGCCAGCATGAGGGGGTACAATGAGCAGTTCTTC
CDR3aa: CASMRGYNEQFF
v_gene: TRBV6-1
j_gene: TRBJ2-1
abundance: .
d_gene: .

CDR3nt: TGTGCCAGCAGTTACTCGATGAGCGGGAGTTCGGACGAGCAGTACTTC
CDR3aa: CASSYSMSGSSDEQYF
v_gene: TRBV6-5
j_gene: TRBJ2-7
abundance: .
d_gene: TRBD2

CDR3nt: TGTGCCAGCAGTTTAAGGACTAGCGGGGCCTACGAGCAGTACTTC
CDR3aa: CASSLRTSGAYEQYF
v_gene: TRBV12-3/TRBV12-4
j_gene: TRBJ2-7
abundance: .
d_gene: TRBD2

CDR3nt: TGTGCCAGCAGTGGGGCTAGCGGCACCTACGAGCAGTTCTTC
CDR3aa: CASSGASGTYEQFF
v_gene: TRBV6-1
j_gene: TRBJ2-1
abundance: .
d_gene: TRBD2

CDR3nt: TGTGCCAGCAGCTCCAAGGCGAGCGGGGGGTACCAAGAGACCCAGTACTTC
CDR3aa: CASSSKASGGYQETQYF
v_gene: TRBV7-9
j_gene: TRBJ2-5
abundance: .
d_gene: TRBD2

CDR3nt: TGCGCCAGCAGCTTCCGTCCCGGCGGGAGGGGTTCAAAAGAGACCCAGTACTTC
CDR3aa: CASSFRPGGRGSKETQYF
v_gene: TRBV5-1
j_gene: TRBJ2-5
abundance: once
d_gene: TRBD2

CDR3nt: TGCAGTGCTTCCTACACGGATGGGGCCTACGAGCAGTACTTC
CDR3aa: CSASYTDGAYEQYF
v_gene: TRBV20-1
j_gene: TRBJ2-7
abundance: .
d_gene: .

CDR3nt: TGCAGTGCTAGAGTCAGCGGGGGCACAGATACGCAGTATTTT
CDR3aa: CSARVSGGTDTQYF
v_gene: TRBV20-1
j_gene: TRBJ2-3
abundance: .
d_gene: TRBD2

CDR3nt: TGCAGTGCTAGGGGAGACTCCCCCTACGAGCAGTACTTC
CDR3aa: CSARGDSPYEQYF
v_gene: TRBV20-1
j_gene: TRBJ2-7
abundance: .
d_gene: .

CDR3nt: TGTGCCACCAGTGACCCAGGGTTAAACTATGGCTACACCTTC
CDR3aa: CATSDPGLNYGYTF
v_gene: TRBV24-1
j_gene: TRBJ1-2
abundance: few
d_gene: .